This T cell receptor (beta chain) is drawn from a study of T cells in Graves' hyperthyroidism and ophthalmopathy. Graves' hyperthyroidism was deemed stable absent ophthalmopathy progression within 18 months. Diagnosis of hyperthyroidism was new in patients aged 18 to 65, and its duration was under 2 months. This clonotype was observed many times. The antigen remains unidentified. Broader study findings: Most expanded thyroid clonotypes above 0.001 also appeared in blood.

RNA transcripts provided the source from which TCR beta CDR3 regions were amplified. The HTBI set primed first-round TCR CDR3 RT-PCR. TCRdb re-analysed the multiplex PCR reads in MiXCR, keeping a single row per CDR3 protein. The table records 350,000 or so distinct CDR3 sequences, 15% to 20% of them present only once. Germline V gene lookup returns CDR1 SGHRS and CDR2 YFSETQ. This CDR3 is 17 amino acids long. After removal of 0 bases from V and 4 bases from J, the junction contained 4 bases not matched to a gene. Sample: blood. This chain links TRBV5-1 with TRBJ2-2; TRBD2 matches at 12 bases. The TCR originated in a woman between 45 and 65 years old with Graves' hyperthyroidism. The CDR3 DNA is TGCGCCAGCAGCTTGGCTCGACTAGCGGGAGTCACCGGGGAGCTGTTTTTT. Translation gives CASSLARLAGVTGELFF.